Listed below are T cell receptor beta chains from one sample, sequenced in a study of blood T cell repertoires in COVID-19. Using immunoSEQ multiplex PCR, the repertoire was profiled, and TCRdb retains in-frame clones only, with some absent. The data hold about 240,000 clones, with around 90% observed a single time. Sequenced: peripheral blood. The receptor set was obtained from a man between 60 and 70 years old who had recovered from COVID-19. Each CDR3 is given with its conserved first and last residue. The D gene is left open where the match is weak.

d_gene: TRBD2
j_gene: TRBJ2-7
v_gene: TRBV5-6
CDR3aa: CASSPGGTHDEQYF

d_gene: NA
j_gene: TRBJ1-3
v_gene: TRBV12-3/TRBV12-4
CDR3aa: CASSRGGGNTIYF

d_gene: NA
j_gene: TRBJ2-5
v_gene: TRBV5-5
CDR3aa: CASSSSILSLSQETQYF

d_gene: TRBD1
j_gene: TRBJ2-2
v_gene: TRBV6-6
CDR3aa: CASSPHPRDRGPGGELFF

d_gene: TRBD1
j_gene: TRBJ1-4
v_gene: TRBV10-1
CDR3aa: CANATGGPTNEKLFF

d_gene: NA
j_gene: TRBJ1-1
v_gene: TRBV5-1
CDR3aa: CASSLMGPNKNTEAFF

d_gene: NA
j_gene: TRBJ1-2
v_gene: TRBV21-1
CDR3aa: CASSKVSQGLVNYGYTF

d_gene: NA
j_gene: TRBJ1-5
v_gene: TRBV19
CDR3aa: CASSGGRTVSNQPQHF

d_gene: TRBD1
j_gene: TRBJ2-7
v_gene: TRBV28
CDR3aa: CASSSPYGQGADEQYF

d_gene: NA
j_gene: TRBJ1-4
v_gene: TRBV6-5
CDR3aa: CASSYSMSQVWEKLFF

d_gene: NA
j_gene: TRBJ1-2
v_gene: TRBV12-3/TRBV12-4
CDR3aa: CASSLEFYGYTF

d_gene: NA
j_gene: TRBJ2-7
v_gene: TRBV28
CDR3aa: CASSLPGTIKGKQYF

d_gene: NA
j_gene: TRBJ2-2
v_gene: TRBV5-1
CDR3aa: CASSLVPGPTGELFF

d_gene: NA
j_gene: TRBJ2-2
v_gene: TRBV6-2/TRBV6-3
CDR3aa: CASSYGLQGRTGELFF

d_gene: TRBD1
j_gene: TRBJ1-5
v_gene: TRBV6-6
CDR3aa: CASSTQGDQPQHF

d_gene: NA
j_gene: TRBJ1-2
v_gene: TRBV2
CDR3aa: CASSEGGYGYTF

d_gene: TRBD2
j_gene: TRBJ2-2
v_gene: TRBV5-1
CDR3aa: CASSLVLAGANTGELFF

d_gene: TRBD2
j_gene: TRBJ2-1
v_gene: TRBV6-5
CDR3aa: CASSTETSGYNEQFF

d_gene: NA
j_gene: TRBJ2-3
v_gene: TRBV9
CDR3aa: CASSVRDSIDTQYF

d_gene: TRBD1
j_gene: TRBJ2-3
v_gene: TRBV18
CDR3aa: CASSSGQGTEMDTQYF

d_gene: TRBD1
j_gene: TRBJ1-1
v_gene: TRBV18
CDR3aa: CASSPAPGQGARGAFF

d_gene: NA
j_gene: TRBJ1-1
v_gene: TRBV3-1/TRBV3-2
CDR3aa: CASTQDRQVFTEAFF

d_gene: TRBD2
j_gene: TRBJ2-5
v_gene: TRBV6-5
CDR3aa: CASSPAGGVLETQYF

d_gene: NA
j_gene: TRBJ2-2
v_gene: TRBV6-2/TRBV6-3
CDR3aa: CASSYSGRGGRTGELFF

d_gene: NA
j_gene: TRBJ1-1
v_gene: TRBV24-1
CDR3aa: CATSDFIGEAFF

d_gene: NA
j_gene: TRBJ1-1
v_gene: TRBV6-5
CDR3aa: CASKPGGRDTEAFF

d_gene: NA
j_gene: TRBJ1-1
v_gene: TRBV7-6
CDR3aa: CASSLRAGNSEAFF

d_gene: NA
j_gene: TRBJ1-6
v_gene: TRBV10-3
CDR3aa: CAISESNRNSPLHF

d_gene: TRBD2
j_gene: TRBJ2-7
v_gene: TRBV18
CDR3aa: CASSPSGPSSYEQYF

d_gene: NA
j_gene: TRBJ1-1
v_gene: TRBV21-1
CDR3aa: CASSPRGEGRGEAFF

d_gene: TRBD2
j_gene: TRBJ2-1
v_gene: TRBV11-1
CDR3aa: CASSQVHGLADNEQFF

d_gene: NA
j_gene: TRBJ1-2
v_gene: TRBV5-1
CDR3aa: CASSSTVATPNYGYTF

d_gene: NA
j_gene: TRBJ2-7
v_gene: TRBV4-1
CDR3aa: CASSQPLAGGYEQYF

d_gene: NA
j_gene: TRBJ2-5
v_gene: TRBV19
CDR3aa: CASSAERGETQYF

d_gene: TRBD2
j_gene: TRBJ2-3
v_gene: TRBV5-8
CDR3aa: CASSLFLAASTDTQYF

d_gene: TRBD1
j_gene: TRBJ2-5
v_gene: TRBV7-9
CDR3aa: CASSRTGVETQYF

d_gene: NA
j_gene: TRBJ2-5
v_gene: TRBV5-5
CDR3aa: CASSLVEIFGGETQYF

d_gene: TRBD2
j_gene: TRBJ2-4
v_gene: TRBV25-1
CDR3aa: CASSPRTSGGLAKNIQYF

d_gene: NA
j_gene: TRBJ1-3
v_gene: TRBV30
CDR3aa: CAWKREHEKDTIYF

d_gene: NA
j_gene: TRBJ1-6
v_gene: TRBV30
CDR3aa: CAWSREGHLSPLHF

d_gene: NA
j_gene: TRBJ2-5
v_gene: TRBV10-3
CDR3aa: CAISESAAQETQYF

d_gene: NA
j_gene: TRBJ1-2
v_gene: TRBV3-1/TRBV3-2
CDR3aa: CASSQVGEGYTF

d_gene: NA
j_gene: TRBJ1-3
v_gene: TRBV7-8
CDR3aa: CASSLFGRGTGNTIYF

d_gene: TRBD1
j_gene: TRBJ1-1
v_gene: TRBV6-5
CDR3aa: CASSWAGGSNTEAFF

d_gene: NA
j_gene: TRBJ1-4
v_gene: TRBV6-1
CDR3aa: CASIGTGGEKLFF

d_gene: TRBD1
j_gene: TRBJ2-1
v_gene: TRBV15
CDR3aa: CATSSSGTGSYNEQFF

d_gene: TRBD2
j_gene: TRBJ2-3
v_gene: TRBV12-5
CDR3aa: CASGLERTSASTDTQYF

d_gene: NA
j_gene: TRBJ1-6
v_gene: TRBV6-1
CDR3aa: CASSEVGRLALHF

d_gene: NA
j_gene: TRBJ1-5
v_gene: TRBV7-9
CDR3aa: CASSFGGAPQHF

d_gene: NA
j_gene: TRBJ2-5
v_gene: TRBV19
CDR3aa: CASSIDRETQYF